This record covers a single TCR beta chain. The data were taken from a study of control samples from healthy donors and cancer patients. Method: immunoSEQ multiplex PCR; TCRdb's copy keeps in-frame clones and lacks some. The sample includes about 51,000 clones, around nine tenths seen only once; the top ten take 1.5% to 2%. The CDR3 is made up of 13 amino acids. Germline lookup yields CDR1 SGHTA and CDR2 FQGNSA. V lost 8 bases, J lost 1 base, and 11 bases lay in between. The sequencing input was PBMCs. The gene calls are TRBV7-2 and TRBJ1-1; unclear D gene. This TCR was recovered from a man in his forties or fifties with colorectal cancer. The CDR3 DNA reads TGTGCCAGCTCCTTTCGGGGGAACACTGAAGCTTTCTTT. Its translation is CASSFRGNTEAFF.